Listed here is a single T cell receptor beta chain. The record originates from a study of blood T cell repertoires in COVID-19. Study background: COVID-19 samples from acute and convalescent phases originated in the United States, Italy and Spain.

Sequencing used immunoSEQ multiplex PCR; TCRdb keeps in-frame clones, though not all of them. The repertoire holds under 200,000 clones, with around 82% as singletons. Ages ranged from about 18 to 100 years, with residence in about 23 US areas. In assigning cohorts, the study relied on participant-reported clinical history. Germline CDR1 is MNHEY and CDR2 is SVGEGT. Trimming removed 3 bases at V and 3 bases at J, with 9 bases between. The length of the CDR3 is 14 residues. The receptor comes from a woman in her fifties or sixties with acute COVID-19. This chain uses TRBV6-2 or TRBV6-3 with TRBJ1-5; D perhaps matches TRBD1 (5 bases). Sample: PBMCs or T cells enriched from blood (not recorded which). In nucleotides, the CDR3 is TGTGCCAGCAGTTATGCAGGGTTCAATCAGCCCCAGCATTTT. This gives the protein CASSYAGFNQPQHF.